This is a list of T cell receptor beta chains from one sample in a study of blood T cell repertoires in COVID-19. The assay was immunoSEQ multiplex PCR, and TCRdb's table has in-frame clones only and misses some. The table has 120,000 to 150,000 clones, more than 75% seen once. Sequenced sample: peripheral blood. Receptors were obtained from a woman between 45 and 65 years old with acute or convalescent COVID-19. CDR3s include the opening cysteine and the closing phenylalanine or tryptophan. Each record gives: J gene, clone size, V gene, D gene, CDR3 protein, CDR3 DNA. The D gene is left open where the match is weak. Only part of the rows carry a size: once, few, many, or a class if the clone is expanded.

J gene: TRBJ2-1
clone size: .
V gene: TRBV6-2/TRBV6-3
D gene: TRBD1
CDR3 protein: CASSFKTGTEFF
CDR3 DNA: TGTGCCAGCAGTTTCAAGACCGGGACAGAGTTCTTC

J gene: TRBJ2-3
clone size: .
V gene: TRBV24-1
D gene: TRBD1
CDR3 protein: CATSDGQGAWGTDTQYF
CDR3 DNA: TGTGCCACCAGCGACGGACAGGGGGCATGGGGCACAGATACGCAGTATTTT

J gene: TRBJ1-3
clone size: .
V gene: TRBV5-1
D gene: .
CDR3 protein: CASSPGGVIGGNTIYF
CDR3 DNA: TGCGCCAGCAGCCCCGGCGGGGTGATCGGCGGAAACACCATATATTTT

J gene: TRBJ2-3
clone size: .
V gene: TRBV7-3
D gene: TRBD2
CDR3 protein: CASSFSGGSSTDTQYF
CDR3 DNA: TGTGCCAGCAGCTTTAGCGGGGGATCTAGCACAGATACGCAGTATTTT

J gene: TRBJ2-2
clone size: .
V gene: TRBV12-3/TRBV12-4
D gene: .
CDR3 protein: CASSWDMGGELFF
CDR3 DNA: TGTGCCAGCAGTTGGGACATGGGTGGGGAGCTGTTTTTT

J gene: TRBJ2-5
clone size: .
V gene: TRBV7-9
D gene: .
CDR3 protein: CASSVTGTQETQYF
CDR3 DNA: TGTGCCAGCAGCGTGACAGGAACCCAAGAGACCCAGTACTTC

J gene: TRBJ2-2
clone size: .
V gene: TRBV6-6
D gene: TRBD2
CDR3 protein: CASSRHTSGGLPGELFF
CDR3 DNA: TGTGCCAGCAGTCGCCACACTAGCGGGGGGCTTCCCGGGGAGCTGTTTTTT

J gene: TRBJ1-1
clone size: .
V gene: TRBV14
D gene: .
CDR3 protein: CASSQVAGANTEAFF
CDR3 DNA: TGTGCCAGCAGCCAAGTTGCCGGAGCGAACACTGAAGCTTTCTTT

J gene: TRBJ2-2
clone size: .
V gene: TRBV7-9
D gene: .
CDR3 protein: CASSKAGQLLTGELFF
CDR3 DNA: TGTGCCAGCAGTAAGGCGGGACAGCTACTCACCGGGGAGCTGTTTTTT

J gene: TRBJ2-3
clone size: .
V gene: TRBV6-5
D gene: .
CDR3 protein: CASSYGRGVDTQYF
CDR3 DNA: TGTGCCAGCAGTTACGGAAGGGGCGTGGATACGCAGTATTTT

J gene: TRBJ2-1
clone size: .
V gene: TRBV9
D gene: .
CDR3 protein: CASSVGAGRNEQFF
CDR3 DNA: TGTGCCAGCAGCGTAGGGGCGGGGCGGAATGAGCAGTTCTTC

J gene: TRBJ2-1
clone size: .
V gene: TRBV5-8
D gene: .
CDR3 protein: CASSTGVLGSEQFF
CDR3 DNA: TGTGCCAGCAGCACGGGAGTATTAGGTAGTGAGCAGTTCTTC

J gene: TRBJ1-2
clone size: .
V gene: TRBV6-2/TRBV6-3
D gene: .
CDR3 protein: CASSYEYGYTF
CDR3 DNA: TGTGCCAGCAGTTATGAGTATGGCTACACCTTC

J gene: TRBJ1-2
clone size: .
V gene: TRBV5-3
D gene: TRBD1
CDR3 protein: CARSLLCRDSSSFFISYTF
CDR3 DNA: TGTGCCAGAAGCTTGCTCTGTAGGGACAGCTCCTCATTTTTTATAAGCTACACCTTC

J gene: TRBJ2-2
clone size: .
V gene: TRBV11-2
D gene: .
CDR3 protein: CASSLIWGAKNTGELFF
CDR3 DNA: TGTGCCAGCAGCTTAATCTGGGGAGCGAAGAACACCGGGGAGCTGTTTTTT

J gene: TRBJ1-1
clone size: .
V gene: TRBV11-1
D gene: TRBD1
CDR3 protein: CASSLAAGGTEAFF
CDR3 DNA: TGTGCCAGCAGCTTAGCGGCAGGGGGGACTGAAGCTTTCTTT

J gene: TRBJ2-2
clone size: .
V gene: TRBV19
D gene: .
CDR3 protein: CASAHRVDATGELFF
CDR3 DNA: TGTGCCAGCGCCCACAGGGTGGATGCCACCGGGGAGCTGTTTTTT

J gene: TRBJ1-5
clone size: .
V gene: TRBV19
D gene: .
CDR3 protein: CASSIGTANQPQHF
CDR3 DNA: TGTGCCAGTAGTATAGGAACAGCCAATCAGCCCCAGCATTTT

J gene: TRBJ1-2
clone size: once
V gene: TRBV6-6
D gene: .
CDR3 protein: CASSQYSKLNYGYTF
CDR3 DNA: TGTGCCAGCAGTCAGTACTCGAAGCTTAACTATGGCTACACCTTC

J gene: TRBJ1-2
clone size: few
V gene: TRBV28
D gene: .
CDR3 protein: CASYWSGVDGYTF
CDR3 DNA: TGTGCCAGCTACTGGTCAGGGGTGGATGGCTACACCTTC

J gene: TRBJ2-2
clone size: .
V gene: TRBV3-1/TRBV3-2
D gene: TRBD1
CDR3 protein: CASSPRGSGELFF
CDR3 DNA: TGTGCCAGCAGCCCCAGGGGGTCCGGGGAGCTGTTTTTT

J gene: TRBJ2-3
clone size: few
V gene: TRBV14
D gene: TRBD2
CDR3 protein: CASSRERTSSLYF
CDR3 DNA: TGTGCCAGCAGCCGCGAAAGGACTAGCTCTTTGTATTTT

J gene: TRBJ1-1
clone size: .
V gene: TRBV11-2
D gene: .
CDR3 protein: CASSLSGQGLMNTEAFF
CDR3 DNA: TGTGCCAGCAGCTTATCAGGGCAGGGCCTTATGAACACTGAAGCTTTCTTT

J gene: TRBJ1-1
clone size: .
V gene: TRBV27
D gene: TRBD1
CDR3 protein: CASSFGTGNEAFF
CDR3 DNA: TGTGCCAGCAGTTTTGGGACAGGCAATGAAGCTTTCTTT

J gene: TRBJ1-5
clone size: .
V gene: TRBV30
D gene: .
CDR3 protein: CAWDSGKVGNQPQHF
CDR3 DNA: TGTGCCTGGGATTCAGGGAAAGTGGGCAATCAGCCCCAGCATTTT

J gene: TRBJ1-1
clone size: .
V gene: TRBV2
D gene: .
CDR3 protein: CASSAQEGTEAFF
CDR3 DNA: TGTGCCAGCAGTGCTCAGGAGGGCACTGAAGCTTTCTTT

J gene: TRBJ2-2
clone size: .
V gene: TRBV4-3
D gene: .
CDR3 protein: CASRFSYRDPTGELFF
CDR3 DNA: TGCGCCAGCAGGTTTTCATACAGGGACCCCACCGGGGAGCTGTTTTTT